Here is one T cell receptor beta chain with its context. Method: immunoSEQ multiplex PCR; TCRdb's copy keeps in-frame clones and lacks some. There are tens of thousands of clones in the sample; less than 90% occur only once, and roughly a tenth lies in the top ten. The sample belongs to a study of control samples from healthy donors and cancer patients. Germline assignment: CDR1 SGHRS and CDR2 YFSETQ. The CDR3 is 15 amino acids. Deletions cut 3 bases from V and 3 bases from J, with 15 bases between. Material for sequencing was PBMCs. This clonotype was obtained from a woman between 50 and 59 years old with colorectal cancer. This chain uses TRBV5-1 with TRBJ1-2, with D perhaps TRBD1 (5 bases). The CDR3 here is CASSSAQGVHYGYTF. The CDR3 nucleotides are TGCGCCAGCAGCTCCGCTCAGGGAGTGCACTATGGCTACACCTTC.